This TCR beta chain stems from a study of blood T cell repertoires in COVID-19 (dated by TCRdb to the early 2020s). Describing the broader study: The collaborator samples originated in the United States, Italy and Spain and spanned the acute and convalescent phases of COVID-19. The material from the prospective study consisted of cDNA or gDNA derived from T cells, B-cell-depleted T cells, or PBMCs. Subjects who had been exposed to COVID-19, were actively infected with it, or had recovered from it provided the deeply sampled blood TCRbeta repertoires that made up the dataset. The repertoires were released in a freely available public database intended as a resource for research on the immune response to SARS-CoV-2. The samples were drawn from the first 160 participants of the ongoing ImmuneRACE study and from 950 to 1,500 subjects provided by 6 global collaborators. The sample metadata nearly always contained a de-identified subject ID, COVID-19 status, age in years and sex. Where HLA class I and class II types were available, the types were taken from metadata supplied by the sample provider, not from assay-based typing.

As to this clone: Its antigen has not been determined. Base quality data are lacking; no much larger clone is found one base away.

TCRbeta CDR3 regions were amplified from genomic DNA using the immunoSEQ Assay, a bias-controlled multiplex PCR. Regarding the original processing steps: The number of nucleated cells in each sample was estimated by amplification of reference gene primers within the assay. To quantify the absolute abundance of each unique TCRbeta CDR3 rearrangement, sequence reads were collapsed and filtered. For each sample, productive Simpson clonality was calculated by taking the square root of Simpson's diversity index across productive rearrangements. In its TCRdb copy, this immuneACCESS table keeps in-frame sequences only and misses some clones. Where compared with another copy, unresolved V genes explain less than half of these, and the others have no known cause. The DNA gave D and trimming, while V, J and clone size come from that table. The sample yields 65,000 or so clones; 81% were counted once. Of the sample, 0.83% is held by the ten largest clones.

The germline V gene specifies KGHSH as CDR1 and LQKENI as CDR2. Spanning cysteine to phenylalanine, the CDR3 consists of 13 amino acids. The DNA shown is the 39-base CDR3, in frame from base 1. The trim is 2 bases for V and 5 bases for J, with a gap of 9 bases between the germline ends. Broad study findings and their caveats: How much clinical and demographic metadata was included differed by source and by participant, and the metadata was provided uncurated.

Whole blood was collected in K2EDTA tubes by collaborating institutions according to the institutions' own protocols. For TCRbeta analysis, collaborators shipped samples as frozen whole blood, isolated PBMCs, or DNA extracted from either of those sample types. The clonotype originates from a woman aged 70-85 years with acute or convalescent COVID-19. Source material: peripheral blood. The chain is assembled from TRBV18 and TRBJ2-5; 6 matching bases give a weak D call of TRBD2. The base sequence is TGTGCCAGCTCACCAGGAGGGTCGGAGACCCAGTACTTC. Its translation is CASSPGGSETQYF.